Presented here are 24 T cell receptor beta chains from one specimen sequenced in a study of CD8 T cells in Susac syndrome. After extraction with the RNeasy kit, roughly 0.5 to 1 ug of the RNA was reverse transcribed using random hexamers. MiXCR was run by TCRdb on the immunoSEQ multiplex PCR reads, yielding one entry per CDR3 protein. The sample contains over 150,000 distinct CDR3 sequences, approximately 93% of which appear only once. Sequencing was carried out using CD4+ T cells from PBMCs. Every receptor here comes from a human donor with multiple sclerosis.

The rearrangement links TRBV27 to TRBJ1-2; perhaps TRBD1 as D (5 bases). The V gene lost 2 bases and the J gene lost 4 bases, with 11 bases spanning the gap. CDR1 and CDR2 (germline): MNHEY, SMNVEV (reference sequence). The CDR3 consists of 14 residues. CDR3 nucleotide sequence: TGTGCCAGCAGTTTACAGGGCTGGGGCTATGGCTACACCTTC. It specifies CASSLQGWGYGYTF.

This chain connects TRBV5-4 to TRBJ2-3, with 10 bases lining up with TRBD1. Germline loops: CDR1 SGHNT, CDR2 YYREEE (reference sequence). The CDR3 is 16 amino acids. The ends lost 6 bases at V and 7 bases at J; junction bases unmatched: 14. The CDR3 sequence: CASTRKTGTGVNTQYF. In DNA form, the CDR3 reads TGTGCCAGCACTAGGAAGACCGGGACAGGGGTGAATACGCAGTATTTT.

V usage is TRBV3-1 and J usage is TRBJ2-3; D tentatively reads TRBD1 or TRBD2 (5 bases each). V was clipped by 10 bases and J by 3 bases, with 14 bases between them. The CDR3 contains 13 residues. Germline assignment: CDR1 LGHDT and CDR2 YNNKEL (reference sequence). CDR3 nucleotide sequence: TGTGCCACCCGAGGGTGGGGGACAGATACGCAGTATTTT. Translated: CATRGWGTDTQYF.

The genes are TRBV14 and TRBJ2-3; D assignment may be TRBD1 or TRBD2 (6 bases each). Trimming pared 4 bases from V and 1 base from J, leaving 15 bases between. This CDR3 spans 16 amino acids. Germline lookup yields CDR1 SGHDN and CDR2 FVKESK. The CDR3 bases are TGTGCCAGCAGCCCCTTCAGGAGGGGGGGCACAGATACGCAGTATTTT. Amino acid sequence: CASSPFRRGGTDTQYF.

The chain couples TRBV9 to TRBJ2-1; TRBD2 matches at 8 bases. The CDR3 loop spans 16 amino acids. Germline values: CDR1 SGDLS, CDR2 YYNGEE. With 2 bases clipped from V and 3 bases from J, the junction kept 7 bases outside the gene matches. CDR3 sequence reads: CASSVSGSSIYNEQFF. The CDR3 DNA sequence: TGTGCCAGCAGCGTGAGCGGGAGCTCAATCTACAATGAGCAGTTCTTC.

This sequence joins TRBV24-1 and TRBJ2-5, with 8 bases aligning to TRBD1. There are 16 residues in the CDR3. Per germline, CDR1 KGHDR and CDR2 SFDVKD. The V and J ends lost 3 bases and 4 bases, in that order; junction bases with no gene match: 9. This chain's CDR3 is CATSDGGQGGGETQYF. The CDR3 nucleotides read TGTGCCACCAGTGATGGCGGACAGGGCGGCGGAGAGACCCAGTACTTC.

The chain carries TRBV28 and TRBJ1-2; no firm D call. Germline assignment: CDR1 MDHEN and CDR2 SYDVKM. The CDR3 runs to 13 residues. V gave up 5 bases and J gave up 5 bases, with 12 bases separating them. In DNA form, the CDR3 reads TGTGCCAGCAGTCCACCGGAGAGGTATGGCTACACCTTC. Translation: CASSPPERYGYTF.

The chain uses TRBV5-1 and TRBJ2-3; possibly TRBD1 for D (5 bases). CDR3 size: 15 residues. V was clipped by 7 bases and J by 0 bases, with 15 bases between them. Germline V CDR1 and CDR2: SGHRS, YFSETQ. CDR3 protein: CASPPSDTSTDTQYF. CDR3 nucleotide sequence: TGCGCCAGCCCCCCGTCGGACACAAGCACAGATACGCAGTATTTT.

This chain connects TRBV18 to TRBJ2-4; TRBD1 agrees at 8 bases. The CDR3 has 15 residues. Trimming took 5 bases from V and 7 from J; bases not matched to a gene: 10. Germline V gives CDR1 KGHSH, CDR2 LQKENI. CDR3 nucleotides: TGTGCCAGCTCAGCTGGTCAGGGGGCTTACAACATTCAGTACTTC. This gives the protein CASSAGQGAYNIQYF.

The chain carries TRBV30 and TRBJ2-2, with TRBD1 as a possible D gene (7 bases). This CDR3 comprises 14 residues. The V and J ends lost 2 bases and 5 bases respectively, with 12 bases between them. From germline, CDR1 is GTSNPN and CDR2 SVGIG (reference sequence). In DNA form, the CDR3 reads TGTGCCTGGAGTCGACAGGGAGGTACCGGGGAGCTGTTTTTT. Its translation is CAWSRQGGTGELFF.

This clonotype came up a few times. CDR3 loop: CASSLAGGPTDTQYF. As DNA, the CDR3 is TGTGCCAGCAGTTTAGCGGGGGGGCCAACAGATACGCAGTATTTT. J is TRBJ2-3 and V is TRBV12-3 or TRBV12-4; D is possibly TRBD2 (7 bases). The V end was cut by 0 bases, the J end by 3 bases, with 10 bases between. The CDR3 is 15 amino acids.

The chain employs TRBV6-2 or TRBV6-3 and TRBJ2-2; TRBD1 is a possible D gene (5 bases). V was cut by 5 bases and J by 4 bases, with 17 bases left in between. The germline gives CDR1 MNHEY, CDR2 SVGEGT. The CDR3 runs 16 residues. The CDR3 nucleotides are TGTGCCAGCAGTACCCCCCTCCTAGGGGCCACCGGGGAGCTGTTTTTT. This codes for CASSTPLLGATGELFF.

V gene TRBV4-1 combines with J gene TRBJ2-1, with a tentative D call TRBD2 (6 bases). V dropped 4 bases and J dropped 0 bases, with 13 bases sitting between them. CDR1 MGHRA and CDR2 YSYEKL come from the germline V gene. The CDR3 runs to 16 residues. CDR3 sequence: CASSPGTHFSYNEQFF. The CDR3 coding sequence is TGCGCCAGCAGCCCGGGGACTCATTTCTCCTACAATGAGCAGTTCTTC.

This chain connects TRBV7-8 to TRBJ2-5; unclear D gene. The CDR3 totals 12 residues. Trimming removed 5 bases at V and 2 bases at J, with 6 bases between. The germline CDR1 and CDR2 sequences are SGHVS and FQNEAQ. CDR3 amino acids: CASSNGQETQYF. Written as DNA, the CDR3 is TGTGCCAGCAGCAACGGACAAGAGACCCAGTACTTC.

The chain links TRBV7-6 to TRBJ2-5, with D unresolved. The CDR3 covers 13 residues. V was pared by 5 bases and J by 0 bases, with 7 bases between. In germline, CDR1 is SGHVS, CDR2 FNYEAQ. CDR3 in amino acids: CASSARNQETQYF. The CDR3, as DNA: TGTGCCAGCAGCGCGAGAAACCAAGAGACCCAGTACTTC.

This chain joins TRBV13 and TRBJ1-2; D ambiguous. In germline, CDR1 is PRHDT, CDR2 FYEKMQ (reference sequence). The length of the CDR3 is 14 residues. Trimming pared 1 base from V and 6 bases from J, leaving 12 bases between. CDR3: CASSLVEGIHGYTF. The DNA for the CDR3 is TGTGCCAGCAGCTTAGTGGAGGGCATCCATGGCTACACCTTC.

The rearrangement uses TRBV12-3 or TRBV12-4 and TRBJ1-2; D is unresolved. With 3 bases removed from V and 4 bases from J, the gap between germline ends came to 18 bases. The CDR3 spans 16 residues. CDR3 sequence (DNA): TGTGCCAGCAGTTTTGAAAAGGACCGACTACTCTATGGCTACACCTTC. Amino acids: CASSFEKDRLLYGYTF.

The chain recombines TRBV12-3 or TRBV12-4 with TRBJ1-5; 8 bases line up with TRBD1. This CDR3 is 17 amino acids long. With V trimmed by 6 bases and J by 3 bases, 13 bases remained unmatched. CDR3 DNA sequence: TGTGCCAGCAGCCCCGGGACAGGTACAACTATCAATCAGCCCCAGCATTTT. This sequence encodes CASSPGTGTTINQPQHF.

J is TRBJ2-7 and V is TRBV7-6, with 11 bases identical to TRBD2. CDR1 and CDR2 (germline): SGHVS, FNYEAQ. The CDR3 consists of 15 residues. The trim removed 5 bases at V and 4 bases at J, leaving 7 bases unmatched. As DNA, the CDR3 is TGTGCCAGCAGCGAAAGGACTAGCGGGTATTACGAGCAGTACTTC. Its translation is CASSERTSGYYEQYF.

This rearrangement joins TRBV2 to TRBJ2-2; D remains ambiguous. The germline V gene encodes CDR1 SNHLY and CDR2 FYNNEI. V was cut by 10 bases and J by 1 base, with 10 bases left in between. The CDR3 extends over 13 amino acids. CDR3 sequence (DNA): TGTGCCACCCAGTCCGAGAACACCGGGGAGCTGTTTTTT. Protein sequence: CATQSENTGELFF.

This chain's CDR3 is CASSIIYNEQFF. The CDR3 nucleotides are TGTGCCAGCAGCATAATTTACAATGAGCAGTTCTTC. The chain links TRBV7-8 to TRBJ2-1; no firm D call. V lost 5 bases to trimming and J lost 4 bases, with 6 bases between them. Germline-derived CDR1 and CDR2 are SGHVS and FQNEAQ. The CDR3 is 12 amino acids.

The CDR3, as DNA: TGTGCCACCAGTGACGGGTTTAACTATGGCTACACCTTC. Translated, it gives CATSDGFNYGYTF. V is TRBV24-1 and J is TRBJ1-2, with no clear D. Germline V lookup: CDR1 KGHDR, CDR2 SFDVKD. Trimming removed 4 bases from V and 1 base from J, with 6 bases in between. The CDR3 is 13 amino acids.

V and J are TRBV11-2 and TRBJ1-2; possible D gene TRBD1, 6 bases. Germline CDR1 SGHAT, CDR2 FQNNGV. V lost 4 bases and J lost 4, with 10 bases in between. CDR3 length: 13 residues. The CDR3 DNA sequence: TGTGCCAGCAGCTCGGACAGACTCTATGGCTACACCTTC. Its translation is CASSSDRLYGYTF.

V usage is TRBV12-3 or TRBV12-4 and J usage is TRBJ2-6; TRBD1 matches at 8 bases. V trimming: 5 bases; J trimming: 0 bases; junction bases outside the gene matches: 24. The CDR3 extends over 23 amino acids. The CDR3 sequence is CASSPYYLLRDRSPHSGANVLTF. The DNA of the CDR3 is TGTGCCAGCAGTCCATACTACCTCCTCCGGGACAGGTCGCCCCACTCTGGGGCCAACGTCCTGACTTTC.